The T cell receptor beta chain described here comes from a study of cytomegalovirus exposure and HLA in healthy donors. The study's findings and limits: About 87% or about 30% of the time was how often most TCR beta V segments were productive, according to an earlier analysis.

For this clone: Its antigen remains unknown.

V shed 5 bases and J 0 bases; nucleotides not matched to a gene: 7. Per the germline V gene, CDR1 is MNHNY and CDR2 is SVGAGI (reference sequence). This CDR3 is built from 16 residues. Use of 60 Vbeta and 13 Jbeta primers characterized the PCR. Sequencing was performed with immunoSEQ multiplex PCR; in TCRdb, only in-frame clones are kept and a portion is missing. The table lists 60,000 to 90,000 clones. This chain uses TRBV6-6 with TRBJ2-3, with 8 nucleotides matching TRBD1. The sequence derives from a woman between 40 and 50 years old in good health and CMV-seropositive. The sample was PBMCs. In DNA, the CDR3 is TGTGCCAGCAGTACCAACAGGGGGGAGAGCACAGATACGCAGTATTTT. It codes for CASSTNRGESTDTQYF.